This T cell receptor (beta chain) was profiled in a study of T cell repertoires in cytomegalovirus infection. In this sample, this clonotype turned up a few times. Its antigen is currently unknown. TCRdb re-called the reads with MiXCR, one entry per CDR3 protein. The sample lists fewer than 60,000 distinct CDR3 sequences; around a fifth were seen once. The V end lost 2 bases, the J end lost 7 bases, and 9 bases lay between the germline ends. The CDR3 contains 13 residues. The germline CDR1 and CDR2 sequences are SGHTA and FQGNSA. The chain joins TRBV7-2 to TRBJ2-4; unclear D gene. Sequencing was performed on CD8+ T cells from cultured PBMCs, taken from culture after CMV antigen stimulation. The sequence was collected from a human donor in good health (CMV status not recorded). Some clones in this sample may be carry-over from other donors' samples. CDR3 amino acids: CASSLNPGNIQYF. CDR3 nucleotides: TGTGCCAGCAGCTTAAACCCCGGGAACATTCAGTACTTC.